One TCR beta chain is described in this entry. The CDR3 runs to 14 residues. The germline V gene has CDR1 LNHDA and CDR2 SQIVND (reference sequence). Between the trimmed V and J ends, which lost 3 bases and 4 bases, there was a span of 10 bases. This sample was included in a study of blood T cell repertoires in COVID-19. As handled by the study authors: Reference gene primer amplification gave nucleated cell count estimates. The data were produced by immunoSEQ multiplex PCR, yet TCRdb's version contains in-frame clones alone and is incomplete. V, J and clone size were drawn from that table, and D and trimming were deduced from the DNA. Among 250,000 to 350,000 clones listed, approximately 89% were seen once.

This chain uses TRBV19 with TRBJ2-1; the D is unclear. This TCR derives from a woman in her forties or fifties who had recovered from COVID-19. Sample: peripheral blood. The CDR3 loop reads CASSIQYTYNEQFF. The CDR3 nucleotides read TGTGCCAGTAGTATTCAGTACACATACAATGAGCAGTTCTTC.